The 2 T cell receptor beta chains presented below share a single source sample, sequenced in a study of T cell repertoires in cytomegalovirus infection. TCRdb processed the reads anew with MiXCR; each CDR3 protein has one entry. The sample consists of approximately 200,000 distinct CDR3 sequences, 22% of them appearing once. Sequenced material: CD8+ T cells from PBMCs. Receptors originate from a human donor in good health (CMV status not recorded). Some clones in this sample may be carry-over from other donors' samples.

The rearrangement uses TRBV28 and TRBJ2-7; D gene unclear. Per the germline V gene, CDR1 is MDHEN and CDR2 is SYDVKM. The ends were cut back, 4 bases at V and 2 bases at J, with 6 bases in the middle. The CDR3 totals 12 residues. The CDR3 sequence: CASSWIPYEQYF. The DNA of the CDR3 is TGTGCCAGCAGTTGGATCCCCTACGAGCAGTACTTC. Full variable domain (remainder filled in from reference TRBV28 and TRBJ2-7): DVKVTQSSRYLVKRTGEKVFLECVQDMDHENMFWYRQDPGLGLRLIYFSYDVKMKEKGDIPEGYSVSREKKERFSLILESASTNQTSMYLCASSWIPYEQYFGPGTRLTVT.

The rearrangement joins TRBV28 to TRBJ2-3, with 8 bases fitting TRBD1. This CDR3 contains 15 residues. Germline CDR1 is MDHEN and CDR2 is SYDVKM. The V segment lost 8 bases and the J segment 4 bases; nucleotides outside the gene matches: 11. Written as DNA, the CDR3 is TGTGCCAGCTGGACGCGGGACAGGTGGGCAGATACGCAGTATTTT. This codes for CASWTRDRWADTQYF. Full variable domain (remainder filled in from reference TRBV28 and TRBJ2-3): DVKVTQSSRYLVKRTGEKVFLECVQDMDHENMFWYRQDPGLGLRLIYFSYDVKMKEKGDIPEGYSVSREKKERFSLILESASTNQTSMYLCASWTRDRWADTQYFGPGTRLTVL.